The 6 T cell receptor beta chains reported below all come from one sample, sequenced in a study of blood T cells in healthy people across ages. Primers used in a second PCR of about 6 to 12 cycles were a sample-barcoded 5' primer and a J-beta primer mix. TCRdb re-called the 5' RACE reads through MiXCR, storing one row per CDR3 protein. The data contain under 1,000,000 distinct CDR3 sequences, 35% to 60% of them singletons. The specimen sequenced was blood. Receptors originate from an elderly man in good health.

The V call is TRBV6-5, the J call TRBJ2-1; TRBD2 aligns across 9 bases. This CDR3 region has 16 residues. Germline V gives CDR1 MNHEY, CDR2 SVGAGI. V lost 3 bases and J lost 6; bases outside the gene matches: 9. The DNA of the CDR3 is TGTGCCAGCAGTTATATGGTAGCGGGAGTTCCCAATGAGCAGTTCTTC. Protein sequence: CASSYMVAGVPNEQFF.

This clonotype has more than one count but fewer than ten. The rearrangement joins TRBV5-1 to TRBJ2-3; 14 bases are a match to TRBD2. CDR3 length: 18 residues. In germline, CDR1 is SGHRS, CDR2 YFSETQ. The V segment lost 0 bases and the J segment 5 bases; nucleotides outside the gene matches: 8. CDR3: CASSLGTGTSGRGDTQYF. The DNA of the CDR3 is TGCGCCAGCAGCTTGGGGACCGGGACTAGCGGGAGAGGAGATACGCAGTATTTT.

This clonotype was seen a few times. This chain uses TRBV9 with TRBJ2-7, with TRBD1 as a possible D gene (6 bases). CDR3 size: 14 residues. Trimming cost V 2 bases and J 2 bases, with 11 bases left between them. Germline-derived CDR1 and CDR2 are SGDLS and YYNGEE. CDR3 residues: CASSVGDNPYEQYF. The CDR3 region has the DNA TGTGCCAGCAGCGTTGGGGACAACCCCTACGAGCAGTACTTC. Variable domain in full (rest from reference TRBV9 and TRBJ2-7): DSGVTQTPKHLITATGQRVTLRCSPRSGDLSVYWYQQSLDQGLQFLIQYYNGEERAKGNILERFSAQQFPDLHSELNLSSLELGDSALYFCASSVGDNPYEQYFGPGTRLTVT.

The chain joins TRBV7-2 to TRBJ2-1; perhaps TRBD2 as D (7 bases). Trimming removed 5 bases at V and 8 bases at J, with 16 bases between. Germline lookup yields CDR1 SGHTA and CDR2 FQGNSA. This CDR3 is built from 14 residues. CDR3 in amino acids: CASSLQGLADEQFF. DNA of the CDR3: TGTGCCAGCAGCCTCCAGGGGCTAGCGGATGAGCAGTTCTTC.

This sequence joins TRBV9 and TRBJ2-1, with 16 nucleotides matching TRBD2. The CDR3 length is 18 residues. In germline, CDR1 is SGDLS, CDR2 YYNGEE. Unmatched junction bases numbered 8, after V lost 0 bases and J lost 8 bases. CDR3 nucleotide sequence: TGTGCCAGCAGCGTAGCAATGGGACTAGCGGGAGGGCTGGATGAGCAGTTCTTC. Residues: CASSVAMGLAGGLDEQFF.

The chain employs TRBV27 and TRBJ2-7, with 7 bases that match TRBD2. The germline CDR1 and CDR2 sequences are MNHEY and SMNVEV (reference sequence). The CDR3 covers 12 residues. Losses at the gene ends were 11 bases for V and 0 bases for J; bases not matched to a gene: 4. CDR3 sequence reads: CAVRGSSYEQYF. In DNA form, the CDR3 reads TGTGCCGTCCGCGGGAGCTCCTACGAGCAGTACTTC.